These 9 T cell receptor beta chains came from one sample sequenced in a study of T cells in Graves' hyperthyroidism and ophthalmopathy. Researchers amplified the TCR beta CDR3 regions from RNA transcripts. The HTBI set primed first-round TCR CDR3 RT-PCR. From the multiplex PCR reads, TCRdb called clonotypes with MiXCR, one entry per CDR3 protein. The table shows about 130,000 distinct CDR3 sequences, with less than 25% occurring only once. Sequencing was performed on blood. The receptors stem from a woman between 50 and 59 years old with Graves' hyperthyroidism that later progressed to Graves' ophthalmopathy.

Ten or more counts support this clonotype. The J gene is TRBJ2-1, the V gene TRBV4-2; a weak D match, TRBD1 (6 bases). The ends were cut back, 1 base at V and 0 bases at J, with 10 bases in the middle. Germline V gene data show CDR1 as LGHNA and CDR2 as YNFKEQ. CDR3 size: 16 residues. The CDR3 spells CASSQVQGSSYNEQFF. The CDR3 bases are TGTGCCAGCAGCCAAGTTCAGGGGAGCTCCTACAATGAGCAGTTCTTC.

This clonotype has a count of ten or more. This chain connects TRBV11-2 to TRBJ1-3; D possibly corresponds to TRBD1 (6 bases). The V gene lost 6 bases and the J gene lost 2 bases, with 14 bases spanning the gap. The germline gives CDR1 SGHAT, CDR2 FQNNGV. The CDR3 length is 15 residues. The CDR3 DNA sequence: TGTGCCAGCAGTGACTCGAGGGGGGCTGGAAACACCATATATTTT. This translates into CASSDSRGAGNTIYF.

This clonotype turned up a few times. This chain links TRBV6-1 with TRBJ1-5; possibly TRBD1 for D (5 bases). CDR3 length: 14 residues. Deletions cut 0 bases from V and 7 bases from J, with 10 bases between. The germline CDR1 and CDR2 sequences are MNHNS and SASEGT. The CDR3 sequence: CASSEASWGQPQHF. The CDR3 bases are TGTGCCAGCAGTGAAGCTAGCTGGGGGCAGCCCCAGCATTTT.

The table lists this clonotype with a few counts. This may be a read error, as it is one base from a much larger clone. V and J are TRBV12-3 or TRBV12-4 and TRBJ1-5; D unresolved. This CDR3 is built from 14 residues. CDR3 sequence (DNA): TGTGCCGGCAGTCCCCCGGTGTACAATCAGCCCCAGCATTTT. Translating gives CAGSPPVYNQPQHF.

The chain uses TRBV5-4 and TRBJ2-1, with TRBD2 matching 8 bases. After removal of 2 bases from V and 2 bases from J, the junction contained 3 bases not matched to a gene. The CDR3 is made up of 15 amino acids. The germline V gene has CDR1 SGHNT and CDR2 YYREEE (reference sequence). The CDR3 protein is CASSFVAGPYNEQFF. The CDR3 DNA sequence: TGTGCCAGCAGCTTTGTAGCGGGACCCTACAATGAGCAGTTCTTC.

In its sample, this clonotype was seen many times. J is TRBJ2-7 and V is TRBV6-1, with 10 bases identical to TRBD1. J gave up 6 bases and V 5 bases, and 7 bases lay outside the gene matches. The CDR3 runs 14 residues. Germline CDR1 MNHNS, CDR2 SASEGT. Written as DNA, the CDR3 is TGTGCCAGCAGTCCGGTGACAGGGGGCGGCGAGCAGTACTTC. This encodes CASSPVTGGGEQYF.

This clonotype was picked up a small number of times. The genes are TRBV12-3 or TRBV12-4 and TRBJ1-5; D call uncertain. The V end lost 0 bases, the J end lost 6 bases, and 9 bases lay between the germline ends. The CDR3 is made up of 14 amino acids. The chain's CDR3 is CASSLAVDGQPQHF. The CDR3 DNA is TGTGCCAGCAGTTTAGCCGTGGACGGTCAGCCCCAGCATTTT.

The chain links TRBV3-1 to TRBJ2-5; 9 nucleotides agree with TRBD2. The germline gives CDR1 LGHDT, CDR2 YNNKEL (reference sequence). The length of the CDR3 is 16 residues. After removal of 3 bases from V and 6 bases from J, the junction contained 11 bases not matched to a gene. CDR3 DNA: TGTGCCAGCAGCCAGACTGTCATTAGCGGGGGAAAGACCCAGTACTTC. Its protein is CASSQTVISGGKTQYF.

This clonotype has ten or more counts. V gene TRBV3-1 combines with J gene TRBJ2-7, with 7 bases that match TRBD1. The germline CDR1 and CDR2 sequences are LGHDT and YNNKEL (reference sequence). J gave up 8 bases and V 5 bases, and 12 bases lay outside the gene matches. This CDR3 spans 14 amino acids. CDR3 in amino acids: CASSYSGQPYKQYF. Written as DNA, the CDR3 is TGTGCCAGCAGCTATTCGGGACAGCCCTATAAGCAGTACTTC.